Included here is one TCR beta chain sequence, with context. Antigen: not known. The data derive from a study of T-cell memory formation after mild COVID-19. General study results and limits: Balance between CD4 and CD8 was seen in clones contracting day 15 to 85, and a CD4+ lean was seen in later expanders.

TCRdb reprocessed the 5' RACE reads via MiXCR and lists one record per CDR3 protein. The sample contains 35,000 to 55,000 distinct CDR3 sequences, nearly 9.5% of which appear only once. Losses at the gene ends were 11 bases for V and 4 bases for J; bases not matched to a gene: 3. CDR3 length: 13 residues. Germline CDR1 is KGHDR and CDR2 is SFDVKD. The sequence was collected from an adult woman who had mild COVID-19 (a few samples of this study predate the infection). Cell type and time point are not known. The sample comprised PBMCs or a T cell subset sorted from them (not recorded which). This chain uses TRBV24-1 with TRBJ2-1, with TRBD2 matching over 11 bases. In DNA, the CDR3 is TGTGCCAGCGGGACTAGCGGATACAATGAGCAGTTCTTC. Protein product: CASGTSGYNEQFF.